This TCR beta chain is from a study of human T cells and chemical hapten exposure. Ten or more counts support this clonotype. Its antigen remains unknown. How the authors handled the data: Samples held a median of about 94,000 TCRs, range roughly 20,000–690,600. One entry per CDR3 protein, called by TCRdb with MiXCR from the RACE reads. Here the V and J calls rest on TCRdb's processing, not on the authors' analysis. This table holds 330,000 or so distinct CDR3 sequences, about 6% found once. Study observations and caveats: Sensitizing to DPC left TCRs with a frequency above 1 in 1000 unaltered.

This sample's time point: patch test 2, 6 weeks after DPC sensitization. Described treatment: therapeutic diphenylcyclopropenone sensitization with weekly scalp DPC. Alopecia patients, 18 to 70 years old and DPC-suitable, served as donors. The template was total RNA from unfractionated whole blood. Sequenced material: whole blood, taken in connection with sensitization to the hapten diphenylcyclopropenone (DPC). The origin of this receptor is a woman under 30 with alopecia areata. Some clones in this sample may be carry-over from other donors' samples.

CDR3 loop: CASSEEVAGVDTQYF. The CDR3 bases are TGTGCCAGCAGTGAAGAAGTAGCGGGGGTAGATACGCAGTATTTT. The V call is TRBV6-1, the J call TRBJ2-3, with 9 bases aligning to TRBD2. The V segment lost 1 base and the J segment 5 bases; nucleotides outside the gene matches: 4. Germline V lookup: CDR1 MNHNS, CDR2 SASEGT. There are 15 residues in the CDR3.